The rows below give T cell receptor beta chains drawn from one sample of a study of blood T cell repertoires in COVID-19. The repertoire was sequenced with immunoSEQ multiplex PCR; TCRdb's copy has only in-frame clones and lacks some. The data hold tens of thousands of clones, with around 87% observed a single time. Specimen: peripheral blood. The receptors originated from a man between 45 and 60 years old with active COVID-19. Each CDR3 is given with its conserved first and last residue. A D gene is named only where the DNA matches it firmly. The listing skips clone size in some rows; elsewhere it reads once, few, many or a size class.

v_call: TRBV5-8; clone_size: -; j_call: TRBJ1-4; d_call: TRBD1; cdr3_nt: TGTGCCAGCAGCACGGGACAGCTAAATGAAAAACTGTTTTTT; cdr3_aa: CASSTGQLNEKLFF
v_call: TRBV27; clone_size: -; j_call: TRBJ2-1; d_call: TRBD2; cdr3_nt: TGTGCCAGCAGACTGAGCGGGAGGGTTGATGAGCAGTTCTTC; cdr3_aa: CASRLSGRVDEQFF
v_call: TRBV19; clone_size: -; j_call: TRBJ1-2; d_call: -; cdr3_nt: TGTGCCAGTAGAAGGGACATAGGGAACTATGGCTACACCTTC; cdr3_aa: CASRRDIGNYGYTF
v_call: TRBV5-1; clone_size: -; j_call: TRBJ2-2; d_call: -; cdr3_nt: TGCGCCAGCAGCGTGACAGCGAACACCGGGGAGCTGTTTTTT; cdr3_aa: CASSVTANTGELFF
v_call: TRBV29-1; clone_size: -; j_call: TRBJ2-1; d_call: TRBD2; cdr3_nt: TGCAGCGTTTCGGGACTAGCGGGAGGATTAAATGAGCAGTTCTTC; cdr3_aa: CSVSGLAGGLNEQFF
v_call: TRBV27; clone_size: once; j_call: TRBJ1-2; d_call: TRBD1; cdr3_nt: TGTGCCAGCAGTTCCGGACAGGGGATTTCCTTTGGCTATGGCTACACCTTC; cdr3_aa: CASSSGQGISFGYGYTF
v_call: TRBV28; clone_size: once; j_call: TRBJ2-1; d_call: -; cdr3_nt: TGTGCCAGCAGTTTGCTTGGCAAACGTTCCTACAATGAGCAGTTCTTC; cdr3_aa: CASSLLGKRSYNEQFF
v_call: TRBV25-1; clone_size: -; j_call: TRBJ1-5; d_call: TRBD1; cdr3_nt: TGTGCCAGCAGTGGGGGGCAGGGGGCCGGCAATCAGCCCCAGCATTTT; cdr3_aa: CASSGGQGAGNQPQHF
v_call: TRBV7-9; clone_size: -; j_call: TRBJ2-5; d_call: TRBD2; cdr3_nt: TGTGCCAGCAGCAAACTAGCGGAAGAGACCCAGTACTTC; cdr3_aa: CASSKLAEETQYF
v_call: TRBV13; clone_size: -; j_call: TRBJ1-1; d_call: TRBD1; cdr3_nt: TGTGCCAGCAGCCTCAGGACAGGGGGCTCTGAAGCTTTCTTT; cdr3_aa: CASSLRTGGSEAFF
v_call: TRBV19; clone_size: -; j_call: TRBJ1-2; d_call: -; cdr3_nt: TGTGCCAGTATCCGCCCAGGGGATGCTTATGGCTACACCTTC; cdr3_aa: CASIRPGDAYGYTF
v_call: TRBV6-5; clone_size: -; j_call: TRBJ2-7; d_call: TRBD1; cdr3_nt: TGTGCCAGCAGGAGCTCCGGGACAGGGGGCGAGCAGTACTTC; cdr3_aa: CASRSSGTGGEQYF
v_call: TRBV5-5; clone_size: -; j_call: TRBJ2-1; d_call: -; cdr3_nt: TGTGCCAGCAGCTTGGCTCAGGTTAGGCACAATGAGCAGTTCTTC; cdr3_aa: CASSLAQVRHNEQFF
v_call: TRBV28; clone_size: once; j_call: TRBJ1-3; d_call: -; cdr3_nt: TGTGCCAGCAGTTTCGGGGGCTCTGGAAACACCATATATTTT; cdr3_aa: CASSFGGSGNTIYF
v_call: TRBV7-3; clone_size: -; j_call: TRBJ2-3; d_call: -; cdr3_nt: TGTGCCAGCAGTGAGCAGGGGGGCACCGCAGATACGCAGTATTTT; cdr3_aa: CASSEQGGTADTQYF
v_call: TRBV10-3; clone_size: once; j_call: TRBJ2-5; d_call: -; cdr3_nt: TGTGCCATCAGTGAGCTACAGGAGACCCAGTACTTC; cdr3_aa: CAISELQETQYF
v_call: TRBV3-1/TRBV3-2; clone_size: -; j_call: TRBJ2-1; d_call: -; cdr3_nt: TGTGCCAGCAGCCAAGTTATTAGCGAGACCTACAATGAGCAGTTCTTC; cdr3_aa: CASSQVISETYNEQFF
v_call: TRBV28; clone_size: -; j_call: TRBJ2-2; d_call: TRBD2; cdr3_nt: TGTGCCAGCAGTCCGAATCCGGGACTAGGGGAAACCGGGGAGCTGTTTTTT; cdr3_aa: CASSPNPGLGETGELFF
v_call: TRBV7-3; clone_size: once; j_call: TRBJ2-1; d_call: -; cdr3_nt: TGTGCCAGCAGCCCCGTCAGCGGGCGATCCTACAATGAGCAGTTCTTC; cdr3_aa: CASSPVSGRSYNEQFF
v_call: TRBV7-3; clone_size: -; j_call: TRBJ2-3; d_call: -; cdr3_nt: TGTGCCAGCAGCCGTGTCTCTAGCACAGATACGCAGTATTTT; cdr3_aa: CASSRVSSTDTQYF
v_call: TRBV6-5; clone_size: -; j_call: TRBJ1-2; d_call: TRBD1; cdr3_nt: TGTGCCAGCAGTTACCCTACAGGGGGTGTGGAAGGCTACACCTTC; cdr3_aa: CASSYPTGGVEGYTF
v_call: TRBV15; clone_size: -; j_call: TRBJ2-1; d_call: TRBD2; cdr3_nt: TGTGCCACCAGCAGAGGTACTAGCGGGAGTTTCAATGAGCAGTTCTTC; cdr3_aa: CATSRGTSGSFNEQFF
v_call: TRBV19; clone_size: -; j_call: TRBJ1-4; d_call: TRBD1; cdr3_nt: TGTGCCAGTAGTATCAGGACAGGGTCCGGGACAGCTAATGAAAAACTGTTTTTT; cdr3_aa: CASSIRTGSGTANEKLFF
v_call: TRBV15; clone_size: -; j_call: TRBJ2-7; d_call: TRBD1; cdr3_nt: TGTGCCACCAGCAGAGATCTTTGGCAGGGGGCCTACGAGCAGTACTTC; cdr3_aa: CATSRDLWQGAYEQYF
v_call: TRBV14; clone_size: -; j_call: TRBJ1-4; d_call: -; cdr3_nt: TGTGCCAGCAGCCAACGCTCTGGCAGTCCAACTAATGAAAAACTGTTTTTT; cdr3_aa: CASSQRSGSPTNEKLFF
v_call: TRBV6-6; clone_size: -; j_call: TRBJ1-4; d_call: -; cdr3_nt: TGTGCCAGCGCGGGATCGGTAGACGAAAAACTGTTTTTT; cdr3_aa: CASAGSVDEKLFF
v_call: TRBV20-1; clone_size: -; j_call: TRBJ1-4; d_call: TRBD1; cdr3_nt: TGCAGTGCTAGTTTGCCAAGGGGGCAGGCTAATGAAAAACTGTTTTTT; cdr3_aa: CSASLPRGQANEKLFF
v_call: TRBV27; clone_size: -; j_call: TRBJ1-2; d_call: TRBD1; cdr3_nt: TGTGCCAGCAGTTCTATCGACAGGGCTAAGTCCTATGGCTACACCTTC; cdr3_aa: CASSSIDRAKSYGYTF
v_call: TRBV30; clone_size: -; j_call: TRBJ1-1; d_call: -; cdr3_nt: TGTGCCTGGAGTGGACAGACCTACACTGAAGCTTTCTTT; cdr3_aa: CAWSGQTYTEAFF
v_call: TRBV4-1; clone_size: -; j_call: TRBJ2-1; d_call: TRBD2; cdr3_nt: TGCGCCAGCAGCCAAGACCTAGCGGGGTCCTACAATGAGCAGTTCTTC; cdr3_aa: CASSQDLAGSYNEQFF
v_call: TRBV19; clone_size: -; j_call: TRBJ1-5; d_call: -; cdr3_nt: TGTGCCAGTAGTATGTATGGAGCCAATCAGCCCCAGCATTTT; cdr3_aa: CASSMYGANQPQHF
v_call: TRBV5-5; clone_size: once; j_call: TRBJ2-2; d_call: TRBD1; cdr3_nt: TGTGCCAGCAGCCACGGACAGGGGAACACCGGGGAGCTGTTTTTT; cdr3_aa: CASSHGQGNTGELFF
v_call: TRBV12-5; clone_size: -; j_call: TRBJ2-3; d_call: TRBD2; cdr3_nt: TGTGCTAGTGCAAAAACTAGCGGGAGGACAGATACGCAGTATTTT; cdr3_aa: CASAKTSGRTDTQYF
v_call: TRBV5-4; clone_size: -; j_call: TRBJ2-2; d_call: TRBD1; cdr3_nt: TGTGCCAGCAGCTCGAAGATCGGGACAGGGAAAGCCGGGGAGCTGTTTTTT; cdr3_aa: CASSSKIGTGKAGELFF
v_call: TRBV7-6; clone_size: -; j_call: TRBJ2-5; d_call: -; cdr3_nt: TGTGCCAGCAGCCCGGGACTTATTCCGCAGGAGACCCAGTACTTC; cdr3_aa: CASSPGLIPQETQYF
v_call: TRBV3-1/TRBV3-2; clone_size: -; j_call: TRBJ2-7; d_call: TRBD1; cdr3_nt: TGTGCCAGCAGCCAGAACAGGGGTTCCTACGAGCAGTACTTC; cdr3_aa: CASSQNRGSYEQYF
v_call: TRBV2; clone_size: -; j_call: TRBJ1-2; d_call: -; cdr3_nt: TGTGCCAGCCGTGACGGGGGGGCGGGGGGGGACGGCTACACCTTC; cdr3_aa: CASRDGGAGGDGYTF
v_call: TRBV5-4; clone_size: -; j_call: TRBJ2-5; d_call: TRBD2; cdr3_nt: TGTGCCAGCAGTTGGACTAGCGGGAGGGCCGCGACCCAGTACTTC; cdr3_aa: CASSWTSGRAATQYF
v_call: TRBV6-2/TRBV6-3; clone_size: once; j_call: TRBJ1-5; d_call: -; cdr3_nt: TGTGCCAGCAGTTACTCGGCAGGCAATCAGCCCCAGCATTTT; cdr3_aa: CASSYSAGNQPQHF
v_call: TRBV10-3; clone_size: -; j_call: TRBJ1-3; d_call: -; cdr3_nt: TGTGCCATCAGTGAGTCGGGGACAACAGGAAACACCATATATTTT; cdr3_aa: CAISESGTTGNTIYF
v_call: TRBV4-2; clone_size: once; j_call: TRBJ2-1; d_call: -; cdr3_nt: TGTGCCAGCAGCCAAGAGGGACATAGACTAGCTGGTGAGCAGTTCTTC; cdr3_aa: CASSQEGHRLAGEQFF
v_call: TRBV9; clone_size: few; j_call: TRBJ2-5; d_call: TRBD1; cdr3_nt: TGTGCCAGCAGCGTTACGGCAGGGGGTCAGGAGACCCAGTACTTC; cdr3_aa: CASSVTAGGQETQYF
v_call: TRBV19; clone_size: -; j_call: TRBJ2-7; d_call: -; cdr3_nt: TGTGCCAGTAGTATCGCTCCTGGGACACTTGACTACGAGCAGTACTTC; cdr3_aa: CASSIAPGTLDYEQYF
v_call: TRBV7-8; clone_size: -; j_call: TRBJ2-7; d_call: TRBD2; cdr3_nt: TGTGCCAGCAGCTTTCGGACTAGCGGCTACGAGCAGTACTTC; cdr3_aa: CASSFRTSGYEQYF
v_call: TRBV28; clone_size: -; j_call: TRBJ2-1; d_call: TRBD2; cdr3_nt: TGTGCCAGCAATCGCGGGAGGGCCTTAAATGAGCAGTTCTTC; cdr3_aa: CASNRGRALNEQFF
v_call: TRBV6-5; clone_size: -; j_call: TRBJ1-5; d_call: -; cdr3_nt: TGTGCCAGCTTGTGGTCCGGGGATAGCAATCAGCCCCAGCATTTT; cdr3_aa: CASLWSGDSNQPQHF
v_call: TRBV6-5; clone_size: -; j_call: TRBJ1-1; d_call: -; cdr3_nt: TGTGCTTGTGACAAGGCCCCAGGGGCCGGGACTGAAGCTTTCTTT; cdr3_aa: CACDKAPGAGTEAFF
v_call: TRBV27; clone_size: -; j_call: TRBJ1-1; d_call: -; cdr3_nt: TGTGCCAGCAGTTTATACAGACTAACTGAAGCTTTCTTT; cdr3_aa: CASSLYRLTEAFF
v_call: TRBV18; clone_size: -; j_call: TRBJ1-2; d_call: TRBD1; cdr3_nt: TGTGCCAGCTCATCCGGGACAGGGGACTATGGCTACACCTTC; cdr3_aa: CASSSGTGDYGYTF
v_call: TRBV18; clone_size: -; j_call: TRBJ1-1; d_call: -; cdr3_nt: TGTGCCAGCTCACAGCACGGGGAAGCTTTCTTT; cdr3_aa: CASSQHGEAFF
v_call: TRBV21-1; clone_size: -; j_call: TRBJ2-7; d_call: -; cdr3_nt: TGTGCCAGCAGCATCCGGGGACACACAAATCCCTACGAGCAGTACTTC; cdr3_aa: CASSIRGHTNPYEQYF
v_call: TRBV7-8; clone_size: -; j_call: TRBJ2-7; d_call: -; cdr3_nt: TGTGCCAGCAGCTTATATGGTGGGAGTACCTACGAGCAGTACTTC; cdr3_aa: CASSLYGGSTYEQYF
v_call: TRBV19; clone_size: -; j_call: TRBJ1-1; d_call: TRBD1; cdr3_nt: TGTGCCAGTAGTCTCCGCCCTGACAGGGGGAACACTGAAGCTTTCTTT; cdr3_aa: CASSLRPDRGNTEAFF